This TCR beta chain stems from a study of somatic mutations in cytotoxic T cells in rheumatoid arthritis. Positive selection using magnetic beads isolated the CD4+ and CD8+ cells (purity was checked by flow cytometry). Here immunoSEQ multiplex PCR was the method, and the copy in TCRdb shows in-frame clones only, minus some. The data contain some 10,000 clones, about 91% of them seen just once; the ten biggest clones take up around 1%. This clone has only a few counts. Its antigen is unidentified. Germline lookup yields CDR1 SEHNR and CDR2 FQNEAQ (reference sequence). The V gene end was trimmed by 3 bases and the J gene end by 7 bases; junction bases not matched to a gene: 5. CDR3 length: 13 amino acids. Study-wide results and caveats: Each of about an eighth of the roughly 65 patients had a largest CD8+ clone that made up more than 20% of CD8+ cells. The antigen targets of the expanded CD8+ clones lacked identification. No significant CD8+ T-cell clonality difference was found between rheumatoid arthritis patients and age-matched controls.

The TCR originated in a woman aged 18-30 years with rheumatoid arthritis. Sequencing used CD4+ T cells sorted from blood. The gene calls are TRBV7-9 and TRBJ2-7, with 8 bases identical to TRBD1. In DNA form, the CDR3 reads TGTGCCAGCAGCTTCCAGGGGGCCCATGAGCAGTACTTC. It codes for CASSFQGAHEQYF.